This TCR beta chain was observed in a study of vaccination effects on CD4 cells after COVID-19. V dropped 4 bases and J dropped 4 bases, with 10 bases sitting between them. This CDR3 region has 13 residues. From germline, CDR1 is SGHDT and CDR2 YYEEEE. The data were produced by immunoSEQ multiplex PCR, yet TCRdb's version contains in-frame clones alone and is incomplete. This table holds 70,000 or so clones, 65% to 75% found once. Sequencing was preceded by expansion of antigen-specific CD4+ T cells with viral peptide pools in the ViraFEST assay. CD4+ T cell isolation took place after 10 days of culture. Between March and December 2020, the person had a SARS-CoV-2 infection that PCR confirmed. This clone was detected only a few times. Its antigen is as yet unknown.

Sequencing used CD4+ T cells from PBMCs cultured with HIV peptides, obtained before COVID-19 vaccination. As for subset: HIV-1 Nef peptide pool negative control/reference culture. The TCR originated in a human donor who had a prior SARS-CoV-2 infection. The chain links TRBV5-6 to TRBJ2-3, with a tentative D call TRBD1 (6 bases). The CDR3 nucleotides are TGTGCCAGCAGCAGGACAGTAGCAGATACGCAGTATTTT. It translates to CASSRTVADTQYF.